The 28 T cell receptor beta chains reported below all come from one sample, sequenced in a study of shared clonotypes between healthy human individuals. Data came from immunoSEQ multiplex PCR; TCRdb stores just in-frame clones and leaves some out. The data hold 1 million to 1.2 million clones, with around 77% observed a single time. The sequencing input was memory CD4+ T cells from PBMCs. Subset described: CD45RA-negative fraction. The receptors come from a man aged 18-30 years in good health. Some clones in this sample may be carry-over from other donors' samples.

This clone was recorded only once. The rearrangement uses TRBV28 and TRBJ1-2; D not resolved. This CDR3 has 14 amino acids. The germline V gene encodes CDR1 MDHEN and CDR2 SYDVKM. The V end lost 1 base, the J end lost 6 bases, and 12 bases lay between the germline ends. The CDR3 spells CASSLLGRGDGYTF. The CDR3 DNA reads as TGTGCCAGCAGTTTATTAGGGCGAGGAGATGGCTACACCTTC.

The gene calls are TRBV5-1 and TRBJ2-7, with 9 bases lining up with TRBD2. This CDR3 contains 14 residues. J was trimmed by 6 bases and V by 4 bases; bases with no gene match: 8. Germline CDR1 SGHRS, CDR2 YFSETQ. CDR3 residues: CASSPRTSVGEQYF. The DNA for the CDR3 is TGCGCCAGCAGCCCCAGGACTAGCGTGGGCGAGCAGTACTTC.

In its sample, this clone was seen a few times. This chain links TRBV11-2 with TRBJ2-2; either TRBD1 or TRBD2 may fit D (5 bases each). V was shortened by 4 bases and J by 6 bases, with 24 bases between the two germline ends. Germline CDR1 reads SGHAT; CDR2 reads FQNNGV. CDR3 length: 18 residues. The CDR3 is CASSSTSGTARVAGELFF. The DNA of the CDR3 is TGTGCCAGCAGCTCCACCTCCGGGACCGCGAGGGTGGCCGGGGAGCTGTTTTTT.

V is TRBV4-3 and J is TRBJ1-5; maybe TRBD1 (6 bases). CDR1 is LGHNA, CDR2 YSLEER, per germline. Deletions cut 0 bases from V and 5 bases from J, with 14 bases between. CDR3 length: 16 residues. CDR3 nucleotides: TGCGCCAGCAGCCAAGATGCCGCGGGGGCCGATCAGCCCCAGCATTTT. It encodes CASSQDAAGADQPQHF.

In this sample, this clone turned up a few times. The gene calls are TRBV10-3 and TRBJ2-5; TRBD1 might be the D (5 bases). Matching the DNA end better, TRBJ2-7 makes the J call doubtful. Per the germline V gene, CDR1 is ENHRY and CDR2 is SYGVKD. CDR3 length: 12 residues. CDR3 amino acids: CAISREGYEQYF. DNA of the CDR3: TGTGCCATCAGCAGGGAAGGTTACGAGCAGTACTTC.

This clone was found once. This chain joins TRBV15 and TRBJ1-1; possibly TRBD1 for D (5 bases). CDR3 length: 14 residues. The germline V gene encodes CDR1 LNHNV and CDR2 YYDKDF (reference sequence). The germline V and J ends were trimmed by 3 bases and 6 bases, with 14 bases remaining between them. This CDR3 reads CATSRTGELAEAFF. In nucleotides, the CDR3 is TGTGCCACCAGCAGGACGGGGGAACTGGCTGAAGCTTTCTTT. Filled out from reference TRBV15 and TRBJ1-1, the complete variable domain reads DAMVIQNPRYQVTQFGKPVTLSCSQTLNHNVMYWYQQKSSQAPKLLFHYYDKDFNNEADTPDNFQSRRPNTSFCFLDIRSPGLGDTAMYLCATSRTGELAEAFFGQGTRLTVV.

The chain has TRBV9 and TRBJ2-5; a weak D match, TRBD1 (5 bases). This CDR3 contains 15 residues. Trimming took 0 bases from V and 5 from J, leaving 14 bases between them. Germline CDR1 and CDR2: SGDLS and YYNGEE. The CDR3 here is CASSVDPESGETQYF. CDR3 DNA: TGTGCCAGCAGCGTAGACCCGGAATCAGGGGAGACCCAGTACTTC.

The chain links TRBV6-5 to TRBJ2-3; tentatively, D is TRBD1 (6 bases). The V end lost 6 bases, the J end lost 4 bases, and 14 bases lay between the germline ends. This CDR3 is built from 14 residues. Germline lookup yields CDR1 MNHEY and CDR2 SVGAGI. CDR3 protein: CASSPRGSSDTQYF. The CDR3, as DNA: TGTGCCAGCAGCCCTAGGGGGAGTTCAGATACGCAGTATTTT.

The rearrangement links TRBV7-2 to TRBJ2-5; 9 nucleotides line up with TRBD1. The CDR3 is 14 residues long. CDR1 SGHTA and CDR2 FQGNSA come from the germline V gene. The ends lost 5 bases at V and 4 bases at J; junction bases unmatched: 5. The CDR3 spells CASSRGGQGETQYF. CDR3 DNA: TGTGCCAGCAGCCGCGGGGGACAGGGAGAGACCCAGTACTTC.

The rearrangement links TRBV19 to TRBJ2-6, with D possibly TRBD1 on 5 matching bases. There are 15 residues in the CDR3. Trimming removed 7 bases from V and 1 base from J, with 11 bases in between. Germline CDR1 LNHDA, CDR2 SQIVND (reference sequence). CDR3 nucleotide sequence: TGTGCCAGTAAAGGACAAGAGTCTGGGGCCAACGTCCTGACTTTC. Residues: CASKGQESGANVLTF.

V is TRBV4-3 and J is TRBJ2-1; a weak D match, TRBD2 (6 bases). Germline V CDR1 and CDR2: LGHNA, YSLEER. Deletions cut 0 bases from V and 4 bases from J, with 7 bases between. CDR3 length: 14 residues. The CDR3 protein is CASSQEEGYNEQFF. Here the CDR3 DNA reads TGCGCCAGCAGCCAAGAGGAGGGTTACAATGAGCAGTTCTTC.

V usage is TRBV5-4 and J usage is TRBJ1-1; no clear D gene. This CDR3 contains 15 residues. Trimming took 0 bases from V and 3 from J, leaving 12 bases between them. Germline V gene lookup returns CDR1 SGHNT and CDR2 YYREEE (reference sequence). CDR3 coding DNA: TGTGCCAGCAGCTTGGGCCCAGACTCTCACACTGAAGCTTTCTTT. Translated: CASSLGPDSHTEAFF. Full variable domain (rest looked up from reference TRBV5-4 and TRBJ1-1): ETGVTQSPTHLIKTRGQQVTLRCSSQSGHNTVSWYQQALGQGPQFIFQYYREEENGRGNFPPRFSGLQFPNYSSELNVNALELDDSALYLCASSLGPDSHTEAFFGQGTRLTVV.

This clone was observed once. J is TRBJ2-7 and V is TRBV9, with 10 bases lining up with TRBD2. This CDR3 contains 15 residues. Trimming removed 0 bases from V and 7 bases from J; junction bases left unmatched: 7. In germline, CDR1 is SGDLS, CDR2 YYNGEE. In nucleotides, the CDR3 is TGTGCCAGCAGCGTAGCTTCTAGCGGGAGACCTGAGCAGTACTTC. It yields the protein CASSVASSGRPEQYF.

The sample holds one count of this clone. The rearrangement joins TRBV30 to TRBJ2-1; D not resolved. The CDR3 extends over 13 amino acids. In germline, CDR1 is GTSNPN, CDR2 SVGIG (reference sequence). V lost 3 bases, J lost 3 bases, and 9 bases lay in between. The chain's CDR3 is CAWRVQFYNEQFF. Here the CDR3 DNA reads TGTGCCTGGAGGGTACAGTTCTACAATGAGCAGTTCTTC.

The rearrangement uses TRBV9 and TRBJ1-2; maybe TRBD1 (6 bases). Trimming took off 0 bases at V and 6 bases at J, with 18 bases between the two ends. The CDR3 consists of 16 residues. CDR1 SGDLS and CDR2 YYNGEE come from the germline V gene. CDR3 loop: CASSVAGAPTSHGYTF. For the CDR3, the DNA is TGTGCCAGCAGCGTAGCAGGGGCGCCTACTTCCCATGGCTACACCTTC.

This rearrangement joins TRBV5-1 to TRBJ1-4; D may be TRBD1 (6 bases). V was shortened by 4 bases and J by 6 bases, with 13 bases between the two germline ends. From germline, CDR1 is SGHRS and CDR2 YFSETQ. The CDR3 extends over 14 amino acids. As DNA, the CDR3 is TGCGCCAGCAGCCCGGGAGGGGGATATGAAAAACTGTTTTTT. As protein: CASSPGGGYEKLFF.

CDR3 residues: CASSRAPNTDTQYF. The CDR3 DNA is TGCGCCAGCAGCCGGGCCCCCAACACAGATACGCAGTATTTT. This chain connects TRBV5-1 to TRBJ2-3, with unresolved D. V was cut by 4 bases and J by 2 bases, with 11 bases left in between. The germline V gene encodes CDR1 SGHRS and CDR2 YFSETQ. The CDR3 consists of 14 residues.

The CDR3 DNA reads as TGCAGCGTTGGATACTCCGGGACTAGCGTTCCCTACGAGCAGTACTTC. As protein: CSVGYSGTSVPYEQYF. The V gene is TRBV29-1, the J gene TRBJ2-7; 10 nucleotides align to TRBD2. The CDR3 has 16 residues. Germline CDR1 and CDR2: SQVTM and ANQGSEA. V lost 4 bases and J lost 2; bases outside the gene matches: 11.

This rearrangement joins TRBV10-1 to TRBJ2-5, with 14 bases aligning to TRBD2. Germline lookup yields CDR1 WNHNN and CDR2 SYGVQD (reference sequence). The CDR3 length is 22 residues. Trimming removed 10 bases from V and 5 bases from J; junction bases left unmatched: 30. The CDR3: CANRDRGRTGTSGSSGAETQYF. CDR3 coding DNA: TGCGCCAACCGAGACCGGGGACGGACCGGGACTAGCGGGAGCAGTGGAGCGGAGACCCAGTACTTC.

Remarks on this clone: No DNA is shown, since the ends of the CDR3 on it are uncertain; the CDR3 is the one TCRdb lists. The rearrangement joins TRBV6-6 to TRBJ1-2. The CDR3 extends over 15 residues, inclusive of both ends. CDR1 is MNHNY and CDR2 is SVGAGI in the germline V gene (reference sequence). Here the CDR3 reads CASSYPTSGQYGYTF.

CDR3 in amino acids: CASSSLAGPNQPQHF. Written as DNA, the CDR3 is TGTGCCAGCTCATCCCTGGCAGGGCCAAATCAGCCCCAGCATTTT. The chain couples TRBV18 to TRBJ1-5; tentatively, D is TRBD1 (5 bases). The length of the CDR3 is 15 residues. The V gene's germline CDR1 is KGHSH and CDR2 LQKENI. Trimming took off 5 bases at V and 4 bases at J, with 15 bases between the two ends.

The rearrangement uses TRBV5-1 and TRBJ1-3; D might be TRBD1 (6 bases). Trimming left V 4 bases short and J 0 bases short, with 14 bases between. The CDR3 contains 16 residues. Germline-derived CDR1 and CDR2 are SGHRS and YFSETQ. CDR3 loop: CASSPGQLSSGNTIYF. In nucleotides, the CDR3 is TGCGCCAGCAGCCCGGGACAACTAAGCTCTGGAAACACCATATATTTT.

The CDR3 nucleotides are TGTGCCAGAAGCTTGTACAGGGGTGGCTACACCTTC. Translation: CARSLYRGGYTF. This rearrangement joins TRBV5-3 to TRBJ1-2; the match to TRBD1 covers 7 bases. TRBV5-3 is marked as an open reading frame, function uncertain. This CDR3 contains 12 residues. The V gene end was trimmed by 1 base and the J gene end by 7 bases; junction bases not matched to a gene: 1.

A note on this clone: Within the sample, other DNA sequences also encode this same CDR3. The chain joins TRBV7-2 to TRBJ2-5, with D perhaps TRBD2 (5 bases). The V end was cut by 3 bases, the J end by 5 bases, with 13 bases between. Germline assignment: CDR1 SGHTA and CDR2 FQGNSA. The CDR3 totals 14 residues. CDR3 residues: CASSFGPTRETQYF. The CDR3 nucleotides are TGTGCCAGCAGCTTTGGCCCCACTAGGGAGACCCAGTACTTC.

This clone was picked up a small number of times. The gene calls are TRBV2 and TRBJ2-2, with no clear D. Germline V gene sequence: CDR1 SNHLY, CDR2 FYNNEI. The CDR3 loop spans 14 amino acids. The V end was cut by 7 bases, the J end by 2 bases, with 11 bases between. DNA of the CDR3: TGTGCCAGCAATTTAGACCATAACACCGGGGAGCTGTTTTTT. Translated: CASNLDHNTGELFF.

This clone occurred a few times. The chain couples TRBV28 to TRBJ2-7; a weak D match, TRBD1 (6 bases). In germline, CDR1 is MDHEN, CDR2 SYDVKM. The CDR3 contains 17 residues. V was cut by 5 bases and J by 2 bases, with 22 bases left in between. CDR3 residues: CASSAHRMTGSPYEQYF. In DNA, the CDR3 is TGTGCCAGCAGTGCCCACCGAATGACAGGCAGCCCCTACGAGCAGTACTTC.

The genes are TRBV6-1 and TRBJ2-3; D remains ambiguous. Germline V CDR1 and CDR2: MNHNS, SASEGT. V gave up 8 bases and J gave up 7 bases, with 16 bases separating them. The CDR3 has 13 amino acids. The CDR3 sequence: CASGQAVLNTQYF. The DNA of the CDR3 is TGTGCCAGCGGCCAGGCAGTCCTGAATACGCAGTATTTT.

The chain has TRBV7-8 and TRBJ2-2; 8 nucleotides align to TRBD2. The CDR3 totals 15 residues. V shed 3 bases and J 6 bases; nucleotides not matched to a gene: 6. CDR1 is SGHVS, CDR2 FQNEAQ, per germline. This CDR3 reads CASSLGLGGAGELFF. The CDR3 DNA is TGTGCCAGCAGCTTGGGACTAGGAGGGGCCGGGGAGCTGTTTTTT.